Presented here are 30 T cell receptor beta chains from one specimen sequenced in a study of blood T cells in healthy people across ages. A second PCR, run for about 6 to 11 cycles, used a sample-barcoded 5' primer plus a J-beta primer mix. TCRdb itself ran the 5' RACE reads through MiXCR, one entry per CDR3 protein. Counted here are around 1.5 million distinct CDR3 sequences, 45% to 70% occurring once; the ten biggest clones make up under 8.5%. Sequenced material: blood. All receptors derive from a man younger than 35 in good health.

This clonotype was seen a few times. The chain links TRBV6-2 or TRBV6-3 to TRBJ2-3; perhaps TRBD2 as D (6 bases). V was shortened by 2 bases and J by 6 bases, with 9 bases between the two germline ends. CDR3 size: 13 residues. Germline V CDR1 and CDR2: MNHEY, SVGEGT. The CDR3 region has the DNA TGTGCCAGCAGTTACGGGGGGATGGATACGCAGTATTTT. It specifies CASSYGGMDTQYF.

As to this clonotype: The junction departs from germline at one end; a sequencing error may be responsible. The chain couples TRBV12-3 or TRBV12-4 to TRBJ1-6, with 7 bases identical to TRBD1. The CDR3 consists of 14 residues. The CDR3 nucleotides read TGTGTCAGCCTAGACAGGGCAACTAATTCACCCCTCCACTTT. Its translation: CVSLDRATNSPLHF.

This clonotype was recorded only once. CDR3: CASSVLSGELFF. In DNA form, the CDR3 reads TGCGCCAGCAGCGTACTGTCCGGGGAGCTGTTTTTT. The chain combines TRBV4-3 with TRBJ2-2; no clear D. This CDR3 has 12 amino acids. V lost 5 bases, J lost 6 bases, and 7 bases lay in between. In germline, CDR1 is LGHNA, CDR2 YSLEER.

The V call is TRBV20-1, the J call TRBJ2-3, with 9 bases lining up with TRBD2. V shed 6 bases and J 0 bases; nucleotides not matched to a gene: 10. The CDR3 covers 16 residues. Germline V gene lookup returns CDR1 DFQATT and CDR2 SNEGSKA (reference sequence). The CDR3 spells CSARRSGGYSTDTQYF. As DNA, the CDR3 is TGCAGTGCAAGGCGGAGCGGGGGGTATAGCACAGATACGCAGTATTTT.

This chain uses TRBV5-1 with TRBJ1-2; D uncertain. Germline V gives CDR1 SGHRS, CDR2 YFSETQ. V dropped 0 bases and J dropped 5 bases, with 14 bases sitting between them. This CDR3 is 15 amino acids long. The CDR3 here is CASSLAQSSGYGYTF. In DNA form, the CDR3 reads TGCGCCAGCAGCTTGGCCCAGAGCTCTGGTTATGGCTACACCTTC.

This rearrangement joins TRBV4-1 to TRBJ2-6; 7 bases align to TRBD1. In germline, CDR1 is MGHRA, CDR2 YSYEKL. CDR3 length: 20 residues. Trimming removed 1 base from V and 2 bases from J; junction bases left unmatched: 14. CDR3 in amino acids: CASSQADVDRLDTGANVLTF. CDR3 nucleotides: TGCGCCAGCAGCCAAGCTGACGTGGACAGGTTGGATACTGGGGCCAACGTCCTGACTTTC.

The rearrangement links TRBV5-6 to TRBJ2-3; D remains ambiguous. The germline V and J ends were trimmed by 0 bases and 0 bases, with 8 bases remaining between them. CDR3 length: 15 residues. Per the germline V gene, CDR1 is SGHDT and CDR2 is YYEEEE. The CDR3 here is CASSLVEYSTDTQYF. CDR3 DNA sequence: TGTGCCAGCAGCTTGGTGGAATATAGCACAGATACGCAGTATTTT.

In its sample, this clonotype was seen a few times. This sequence joins TRBV10-3 and TRBJ2-7, with 8 bases identical to TRBD1. J was trimmed by 3 bases and V by 2 bases; bases with no gene match: 12. The germline V gene encodes CDR1 ENHRY and CDR2 SYGVKD. There are 17 residues in the CDR3. The CDR3 bases are TGTGCCATCAGTGAGCCGGAGGTCGGGACAGGACACTACGAGCAGTACTTC. Amino acids: CAISEPEVGTGHYEQYF.

V gene TRBV6-2 or TRBV6-3 combines with J gene TRBJ1-4, with 7 bases aligning to TRBD1. The J segment lost 12 bases and the V segment lost 8 bases, leaving 6 bases of the junction unmatched. The CDR3 length is 11 residues. CDR1 is MNHEY and CDR2 is SVGEGT in the germline V gene. The CDR3 sequence: CASRDRAELFF. CDR3 bases: TGTGCCAGCCGTGACAGGGCGGAACTGTTTTTT.

The genes are TRBV20-1 and TRBJ1-2, with 7 bases matching TRBD1. After removal of 1 base from V and 12 bases from J, the junction contained 14 bases not matched to a gene. The CDR3 has 14 amino acids. Germline-derived CDR1 and CDR2 are DFQATT and SNEGSKA (reference sequence). The CDR3 coding sequence is TGCAGTGCTAGAGCGACAGGGTCAGGCTCTACGGACACCTTC. This sequence encodes CSARATGSGSTDTF.

The chain is built from TRBV5-6 and TRBJ2-1, with D perhaps TRBD2 (5 bases). The germline V gene has CDR1 SGHDT and CDR2 YYEEEE. Trimming cost V 6 bases and J 4 bases, with 23 bases left between them. This CDR3 has 17 residues. CDR3 DNA sequence: TGTGCCAGCAACGCTCTTAGAGACGAGGGTCGTTACAATGAGCAGTTCTTC. Translating it yields CASNALRDEGRYNEQFF.

The chain uses TRBV20-1 and TRBJ2-1; perhaps TRBD2 as D (6 bases). Trimming cost V 3 bases and J 2 bases, with 8 bases left between them. The germline gives CDR1 DFQATT, CDR2 SNEGSKA (reference sequence). The CDR3 covers 13 residues. The CDR3 loop reads CSASLATYNEQFF. CDR3 nucleotide sequence: TGCAGTGCTAGCCTAGCGACCTACAATGAGCAGTTCTTC.

This clonotype was picked up a small number of times. The chain links TRBV29-1 to TRBJ2-1; D possibly corresponds to TRBD1 (5 bases). This CDR3 region has 12 residues. Germline V CDR1 and CDR2: SQVTM, ANQGSEA. V was pared by 7 bases and J by 0 bases, with 7 bases between. CDR3 protein: CSDRSSYNEQFF. As DNA, the CDR3 is TGCAGCGACAGGAGCTCCTACAATGAGCAGTTCTTC.

The genes are TRBV12-3 or TRBV12-4 and TRBJ2-5; TRBD2 agrees at 7 bases. This CDR3 is built from 14 residues. Losses at the gene ends were 8 bases for V and 2 bases for J; bases not matched to a gene: 8. CDR3 region: CASSKAGIQETQYF. In nucleotides, the CDR3 is TGTGCCAGCTCGAAAGCGGGGATACAAGAGACCCAGTACTTC.

Concerning this clonotype itself: Relative to the germline gene, one junction end is altered; a read error may explain this. V usage is TRBV6-2 or TRBV6-3 and J usage is TRBJ2-1; a possible D gene is TRBD1 (5 bases). The CDR3 covers 11 residues. CDR1 MNHEY and CDR2 SVGEGT come from the germline V gene. Written as DNA, the CDR3 is TGTGCCAGCGGCTCGGTAGGGGATAAAGTCTTC. Protein: CASGSVGDKVF.

This rearrangement joins TRBV20-1 to TRBJ2-5, with 8 bases lining up with TRBD1. The J call is in doubt because the DNA end fits TRBJ2-7 better. The CDR3 extends over 14 amino acids. Per germline, CDR1 DFQATT and CDR2 SNEGSKA (reference sequence). The CDR3 here is CSARDRTGTYEQYF. Here the CDR3 DNA reads TGCAGTGCTAGAGACCGGACAGGGACTTACGAGCAGTACTTC.

The rearrangement joins TRBV20-1 to TRBJ2-1; a possible D gene is TRBD1 (6 bases). This CDR3 spans 15 amino acids. CDR1 and CDR2 from the germline V gene are DFQATT and SNEGSKA (reference sequence). The V end lost 2 bases, the J end lost 0 bases, and 11 bases lay between the germline ends. The DNA of the CDR3 is TGCAGTGCTAGACGAGGGGGTACCTCCTACAATGAGCAGTTCTTC. Protein sequence: CSARRGGTSYNEQFF.

The chain joins TRBV4-3 to TRBJ1-2; D is possibly TRBD1 (6 bases). Trimming stripped 0 bases from V and 7 bases from J, with 9 bases between. Germline-derived CDR1 and CDR2 are LGHNA and YSLEER. The CDR3 runs 13 residues. This chain's CDR3 is CASSQESGAGYTF. CDR3 DNA: TGCGCCAGCAGCCAAGAGTCAGGGGCTGGCTACACCTTC.

The chain has TRBV4-2 and TRBJ2-7; D tentatively reads TRBD1 or TRBD2 (5 bases each). The CDR3 has 15 amino acids. Trimming took 6 bases from V and 5 from J, leaving 20 bases between them. Per germline, CDR1 LGHNA and CDR2 YNFKEQ. The CDR3 reads CASSQSRIGENEQYF. CDR3 sequence (DNA): TGTGCCAGCAGTCAAAGTAGGATAGGGGAGAACGAGCAGTACTTC.

This chain links TRBV6-6 with TRBJ2-7; tentative D call: TRBD1 (7 bases). Germline lookup yields CDR1 MNHNY and CDR2 SVGAGI (reference sequence). The CDR3 runs 15 residues. V gave up 5 bases and J gave up 4 bases, with 18 bases separating them. The CDR3 DNA reads as TGTGCCAGCAGTACAGGGGTCGGGAGCGCGTACGAGCAGTACTTC. Protein sequence: CASSTGVGSAYEQYF.

This clonotype came up a few times. V and J are TRBV29-1 and TRBJ2-5; D call uncertain. Germline lookup yields CDR1 SQVTM and CDR2 ANQGSEA. The CDR3 totals 18 residues. V lost 1 base, J lost 5 bases, and 26 bases lay in between. CDR3: CSVEGVSLGRNREETQYF. CDR3 bases: TGCAGCGTTGAAGGTGTCTCGTTGGGTCGTAATCGAGAGGAGACCCAGTACTTC.

The chain couples TRBV27 to TRBJ2-1, with D unclear. CDR3 length: 13 amino acids. Trimming shortened V by 5 bases and J by 2 bases, and 7 bases separated the two germline ends. CDR1 and CDR2 (germline): MNHEY, SMNVEV (reference sequence). The CDR3 here is CASSTRAYNEQFF. In nucleotides, the CDR3 is TGTGCCAGCAGTACAAGGGCCTACAATGAGCAGTTCTTC.

As DNA, the CDR3 is TGTGCCAGCAGTAGGGATCCGGGACTAGCGGACAATGAGCAGTTCTTC. Its translation: CASSRDPGLADNEQFF. V gene TRBV2 combines with J gene TRBJ2-1, with 11 bases that match TRBD2. Germline V lookup: CDR1 SNHLY, CDR2 FYNNEI. The V segment lost 5 bases and the J segment 5 bases; nucleotides outside the gene matches: 8. CDR3 length: 16 residues.

V and J are TRBV12-3 or TRBV12-4 and TRBJ1-6; no clear D gene. The CDR3 runs 13 residues. V was clipped by 4 bases and J by 8 bases, with 9 bases between them. In nucleotides, the CDR3 is TGTGCCAGCAGTTCCAATAGGGATTCACCCCTCCACTTT. Residues: CASSSNRDSPLHF.

The rearrangement links TRBV15 to TRBJ1-2; D perhaps matches TRBD1 (5 bases). CDR1 and CDR2 (germline): LNHNV, YYDKDF (reference sequence). The V end was cut by 3 bases, the J end by 0 bases, with 11 bases between. This CDR3 has 15 amino acids. As DNA, the CDR3 is TGTGCCACCAGCAGCTGGACGGGACCTAACTATGGCTACACCTTC. This encodes CATSSWTGPNYGYTF.

The CDR3, as DNA: TGCAGTGCTCTTAGCGGGGGGCTCTACAATGAGCAGTTCTTC. This codes for CSALSGGLYNEQFF. This chain uses TRBV20-1 with TRBJ2-1, with 10 bases that match TRBD2. Unmatched junction bases numbered 4, after V lost 5 bases and J lost 3 bases. Germline V gene lookup returns CDR1 DFQATT and CDR2 SNEGSKA (reference sequence). The CDR3 spans 14 residues.

The V gene is TRBV12-3 or TRBV12-4, the J gene TRBJ1-4; 8 nucleotides match TRBD1. The V gene end was trimmed by 6 bases and the J gene end by 8 bases; junction bases not matched to a gene: 11. This CDR3 region has 15 residues. CDR3 sequence (DNA): TGTGCCAGCAGCTCCAGGACAGGGAAGTCCGAAAAACTGTTTTTT. It is translated as CASSSRTGKSEKLFF.

This sequence joins TRBV29-1 and TRBJ1-2; D unclear. Germline V gives CDR1 SQVTM, CDR2 ANQGSEA. The CDR3 covers 14 residues. V lost 4 bases and J 1 base, leaving 13 bases between the germline ends. CDR3: CSVVARGFNYGYTF. CDR3 in DNA: TGCAGCGTTGTGGCTCGGGGATTTAACTATGGCTACACCTTC.

This chain joins TRBV12-3 or TRBV12-4 and TRBJ2-2; 8 bases match TRBD2. The V gene end was trimmed by 6 bases and the J gene end by 7 bases; junction bases not matched to a gene: 19. The CDR3 totals 18 residues. In DNA, the CDR3 is TGTGCCAGCAGCATTATAGGAGCGGGAGCGGGGTTTGGCGGGGAGCTGTTTTTT. This codes for CASSIIGAGAGFGGELFF.

The chain uses TRBV29-1 and TRBJ2-7; TRBD2 might be the D (5 bases). The CDR3 is 13 residues long. Trimming removed 4 bases from V and 4 bases from J, with 14 bases in between. Germline V gene data show CDR1 as SQVTM and CDR2 as ANQGSEA. Here the CDR3 DNA reads TGCAGCGTTGCGACGGGAAGGAGGTACGAGCAGTACTTC. Protein product: CSVATGRRYEQYF.